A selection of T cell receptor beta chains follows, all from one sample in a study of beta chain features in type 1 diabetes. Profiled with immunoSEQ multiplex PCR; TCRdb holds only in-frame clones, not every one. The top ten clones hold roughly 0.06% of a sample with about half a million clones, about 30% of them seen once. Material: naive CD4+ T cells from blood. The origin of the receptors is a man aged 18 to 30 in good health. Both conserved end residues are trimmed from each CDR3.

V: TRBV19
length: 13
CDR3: ASSSRGSMGTEAF

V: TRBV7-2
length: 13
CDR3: ASSSRLDYQETQY

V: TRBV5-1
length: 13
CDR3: ASSPGTSGADEQF

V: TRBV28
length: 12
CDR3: ASSPGTGVDEQY

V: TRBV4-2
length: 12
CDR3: ASSQDRGTDTQY

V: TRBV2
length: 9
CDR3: ASSVGTEAF

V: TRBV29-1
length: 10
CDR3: SVRTGNNEQF

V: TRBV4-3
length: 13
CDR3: ASSQDKLGDQPQH

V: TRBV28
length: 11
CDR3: ATRTGPSYEQY

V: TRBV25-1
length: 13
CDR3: ASSSDRGRRETQY

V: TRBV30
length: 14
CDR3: AWSKRGEGFSYEQY

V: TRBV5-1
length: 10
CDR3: ASSLTLNEQF

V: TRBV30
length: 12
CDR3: AWGQVAEYNEQF

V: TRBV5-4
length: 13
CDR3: ASSYRLAGAETQY

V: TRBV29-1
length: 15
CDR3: SVYGAVAGGSYNEQF

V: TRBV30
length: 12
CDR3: AWSKGRGNTEAF

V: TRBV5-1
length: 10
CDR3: ASSPSQETQY

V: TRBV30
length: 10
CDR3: AGWTGQETQY

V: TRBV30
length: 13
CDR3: AWSVFERESYEQY

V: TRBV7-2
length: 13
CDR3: ASSLDGRGTDTQY

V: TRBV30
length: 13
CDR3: AWSVRTGSNSPLH

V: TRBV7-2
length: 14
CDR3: ASSYAGTGGSNEQF

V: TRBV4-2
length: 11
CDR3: ASSPPENYGYT

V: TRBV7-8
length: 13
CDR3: ASSFRLAETYEQY

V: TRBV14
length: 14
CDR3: ASSPNRGIGTDTQY

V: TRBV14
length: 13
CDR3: ASSPDGTNTGELF

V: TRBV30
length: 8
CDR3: AWGRTFYT

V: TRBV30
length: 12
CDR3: AWSAGVYTGELF

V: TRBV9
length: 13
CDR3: ASSVGLARQETQY

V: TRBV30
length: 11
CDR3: AWNLFPRTEAF

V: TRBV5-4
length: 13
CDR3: ASSTGTSGVDEQF

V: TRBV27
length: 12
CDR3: ASSFGQFQETQY

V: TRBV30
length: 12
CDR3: AWSGTGGAYEQY

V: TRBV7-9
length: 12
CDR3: ASSLVLATYEQY